What follows is one T cell receptor beta chain and its context. Its antigen is still unknown. The assay was immunoSEQ multiplex PCR, and TCRdb's table has in-frame clones only and misses some. In the table there are just over 20,000 clones, approximately 73% of which are singletons. This entry is derived from a study of OX40 agonist ivuxolimab in advanced cancers. As for the study in general: Three patients showed partial responses: one hepatocellular carcinoma and two cutaneous melanoma cases.

Study-level points and caveats: Averaged across samples, CD8+ T cells carried more expanded clones than CD4+ did.

Trimming took 6 bases from V and 4 from J, leaving 12 bases between them. The CDR3 covers 13 residues. CDR1 and CDR2 (germline): MGHDK, SYGVNS. The TCR comes from an adult with an advanced solid tumor such as melanoma, head and neck, liver or kidney cancer. This sample comprised CD4+ or CD8+ T cells sorted from blood, obtained in a trial of the OX40 agonist ivuxolimab. This chain connects TRBV25-1 to TRBJ2-5; TRBD2 might be the D (7 bases). The CDR3 sequence: CASSRGARETQYF. The CDR3 region has the DNA TGTGCCAGCAGCCGGGGGGCCCGAGAGACCCAGTACTTC.